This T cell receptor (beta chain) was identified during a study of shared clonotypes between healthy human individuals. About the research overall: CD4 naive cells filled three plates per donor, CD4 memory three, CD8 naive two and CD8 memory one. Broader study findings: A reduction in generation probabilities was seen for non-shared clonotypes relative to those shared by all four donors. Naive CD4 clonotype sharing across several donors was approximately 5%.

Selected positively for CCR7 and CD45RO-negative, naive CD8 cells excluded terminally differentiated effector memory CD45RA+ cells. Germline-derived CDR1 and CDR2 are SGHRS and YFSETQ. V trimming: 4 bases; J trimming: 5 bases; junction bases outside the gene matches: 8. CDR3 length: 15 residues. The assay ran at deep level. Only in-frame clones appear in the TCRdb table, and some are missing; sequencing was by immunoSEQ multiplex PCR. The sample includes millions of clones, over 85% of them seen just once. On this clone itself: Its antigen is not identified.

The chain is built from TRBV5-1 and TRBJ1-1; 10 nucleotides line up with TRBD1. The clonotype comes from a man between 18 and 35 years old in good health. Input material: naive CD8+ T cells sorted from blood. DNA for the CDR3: TGCGCCAGCAGCAACAGACAGGGGGCAGAAACTGAAGCTTTCTTT. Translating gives CASSNRQGAETEAFF.